The 14 T cell receptor beta chains below all came from one sample that was sequenced in a study of T-cell reconstitution after alpha-beta-depleted transplantation in children. Preparation of the TCRbeta library was carried out with unique molecular identifiers. MiXCR, applied by TCRdb to the PCR reads, yields one record per CDR3 protein. The repertoire has about 340,000 distinct CDR3 sequences, about 14% of them found once; the top ten carry around 4.1%. Sequenced here: PBMCs, sampled from the stem cell graft. The source of these receptors is a human donor who donated a stem cell graft to a child with Fanconi anemia.

This clonotype has more than one count but fewer than ten. The rearrangement uses TRBV6-2 or TRBV6-3 and TRBJ2-1; no reliable D call. Germline V gene data show CDR1 as MNHEY and CDR2 as SVGEGT. Trimming took 2 bases from V and 2 from J, leaving 10 bases between them. This CDR3 spans 15 amino acids. The CDR3 protein is CASSYGELTYNEQFF. The CDR3, as DNA: TGTGCCAGCAGTTACGGGGAACTAACCTACAATGAGCAGTTCTTC.

This clonotype is a singleton in its sample. V gene TRBV6-2 or TRBV6-3 combines with J gene TRBJ2-7; no clear D. The germline V gene encodes CDR1 MNHEY and CDR2 SVGEGT. V lost 0 bases, J lost 1 base, and 19 bases lay in between. The CDR3 contains 18 residues. In DNA form, the CDR3 reads TGTGCCAGCAGTTACTCACCGGAAGCCCCAAGACATTCCTACGAGCAGTACTTC. Protein: CASSYSPEAPRHSYEQYF.

CDR3 DNA: TGTGCCAGCAGTCCCGGGGGAGACAGACTGTTTTTT. This encodes CASSPGGDRLFF. The chain is built from TRBV12-3 or TRBV12-4 and TRBJ1-4; possible D gene TRBD1, 5 bases. The CDR3 runs to 12 residues. The V end lost 5 bases, the J end lost 13 bases, and 14 bases lay between the germline ends.

This clonotype has only a few counts. This chain's CDR3 is CASKEQGTDTQYF. The CDR3, as DNA: TGCGCCAGCAAGGAGCAGGGCACAGATACGCAGTATTTT. The chain carries TRBV5-1 and TRBJ2-3; D not resolved. This CDR3 is 13 amino acids long. Germline V gene lookup returns CDR1 SGHRS and CDR2 YFSETQ. V was shortened by 6 bases and J by 1 base, with 9 bases between the two germline ends.

This clonotype was counted ten times or more. CDR3: CASSPPGLAPTGELFF. In DNA, the CDR3 is TGCGCCAGCAGTCCTCCGGGACTAGCGCCAACCGGGGAGCTGTTTTTT. This rearrangement joins TRBV4-3 to TRBJ2-2, with 10 bases fitting TRBD2. Germline V gene sequence: CDR1 LGHNA, CDR2 YSLEER. V shed 6 bases and J 5 bases; nucleotides not matched to a gene: 9. The CDR3 runs to 16 residues.

This rearrangement joins TRBV27 to TRBJ1-1; D is possibly TRBD1 (6 bases). This CDR3 region has 12 residues. V lost 5 bases and J lost 11, with 15 bases in between. The germline CDR1 and CDR2 sequences are MNHEY and SMNVEV (reference sequence). The CDR3 region has the DNA TGTGCCAGCAGTCCCCCCGGGGGGCTGGCTTTCTTT. Its protein product is CASSPPGGLAFF.

This clonotype has only a few counts. The J gene is TRBJ1-1, the V gene TRBV4-1; TRBD1 matches 8 bases. J lost 2 bases, V lost 0 bases, and 5 bases had no gene match. Germline V gene data show CDR1 as MGHRA and CDR2 as YSYEKL. This CDR3 has 16 amino acids. This chain's CDR3 is CASSQDSPGGNTEAFF. CDR3 sequence (DNA): TGCGCCAGCAGCCAAGATTCCCCAGGGGGCAACACTGAAGCTTTCTTT.

This clonotype has only a few counts. The chain links TRBV10-3 to TRBJ1-3; maybe TRBD1 (6 bases). CDR3 size: 14 residues. Germline CDR1 reads ENHRY; CDR2 reads SYGVKD. V was shortened by 6 bases and J by 0 bases, with 9 bases between the two germline ends. This CDR3 reads CAISQDSSGNTIYF. CDR3 bases: TGTGCCATCAGCCAGGACAGCTCTGGAAACACCATATATTTT.

This clonotype was seen only a few times. The chain joins TRBV20-1 to TRBJ1-6, with D maybe TRBD1 (5 bases). There are 10 residues in the CDR3. V lost 0 bases and J 16 bases, leaving 7 bases between the germline ends. Germline CDR1 and CDR2: DFQATT and SNEGSKA (reference sequence). The CDR3: CSAREGQLHF. In DNA, the CDR3 is TGCAGTGCTAGAGAAGGACAACTCCACTTT.

J is TRBJ1-4 and V is TRBV5-1; D is unclear. The CDR3 spans 14 residues. V was cut by 0 bases and J by 3 bases, with 6 bases left in between. Germline-derived CDR1 and CDR2 are SGHRS and YFSETQ. Written as DNA, the CDR3 is TGCGCCAGCAGCTTGGAACTATCTAATGAAAAACTGTTTTTT. This codes for CASSLELSNEKLFF.

This clonotype was seen many times. The CDR3 DNA reads TGTGCCAGCTCCCCCAGGTCGGGGGGCAGTGAGCAGTTCTTC. The encoded protein is CASSPRSGGSEQFF. The chain links TRBV6-5 to TRBJ2-1; TRBD2 might be the D (7 bases). The CDR3 is made up of 14 amino acids. The V and J ends lost 8 bases and 9 bases respectively, with 20 bases between them. Germline CDR1 and CDR2: MNHEY and SVGAGI.

The table lists this clonotype with a few counts. The chain uses TRBV15 and TRBJ2-1; 8 bases are a match to TRBD2. CDR1 and CDR2 (germline): LNHNV, YYDKDF (reference sequence). The CDR3 has 17 residues. The junction had 4 bases not matched to a gene; V was cut back by 0 bases and J by 0 bases. The CDR3 DNA reads as TGTGCCACCAGCAGAGATGGCGCGGGGGGCTCCTACAATGAGCAGTTCTTC. This codes for CATSRDGAGGSYNEQFF.

This clonotype was detected once. A much larger clone lies a single base off, so this may be a read error. The chain uses TRBV2 and TRBJ2-7; D may match TRBD1 or TRBD2 (6 bases each). The CDR3 covers 15 residues. Germline V lookup: CDR1 SNHLY, CDR2 FYNNEI. The CDR3 loop is CASTEGAGHLYEQYV. CDR3 in DNA: TGTGCCAGCACTGAAGGGGCGGGACACCTCTACGAGCAGTACGTC.

This clonotype occurred a few times. This chain joins TRBV28 and TRBJ1-1; D call uncertain. The germline V gene encodes CDR1 MDHEN and CDR2 SYDVKM. Deletions cut 3 bases from V and 3 bases from J, with 14 bases between. CDR3 length equals 15 residues. The CDR3 reads CASSFSTRGDTEAFF. The CDR3, as DNA: TGTGCCAGCAGTTTCTCTACCCGTGGTGACACTGAAGCTTTCTTT.